The 8 T cell receptor beta chains presented below share a single source sample, sequenced in a study of OX40 agonist ivuxolimab in advanced cancers. Repertoires were generated with immunoSEQ multiplex PCR, while TCRdb's copy carries only in-frame clones and drops some. The sample holds approximately 15,000 clones, approximately 86% seen once. Sequences were derived from CD4+ or CD8+ T cells sorted from blood, sampled in a trial of the OX40 agonist ivuxolimab. The receptors were sampled from an adult with an advanced solid tumor such as melanoma, head and neck, liver or kidney cancer.

The chain joins TRBV27 to TRBJ1-1; D gene ambiguous. Germline CDR1 MNHEY, CDR2 SMNVEV (reference sequence). The CDR3 is made up of 16 amino acids. V lost 5 bases and J lost 1, with 17 bases in between. CDR3: CASSPLGRAGNTEAFF. The CDR3 DNA sequence: TGTGCCAGCAGTCCCCTCGGGCGGGCGGGGAACACTGAAGCTTTCTTT.

This chain links TRBV9 with TRBJ2-7; TRBD2 agrees at 9 bases. Germline CDR1 and CDR2: SGDLS and YYNGEE. J lost 4 bases, V lost 2 bases, and 7 bases had no gene match. The length of the CDR3 is 15 residues. The CDR3 bases are TGTGCCAGCAGCGTTAGTAGCGGGAGTGGGTACGAGCAGTACTTC. This translates into CASSVSSGSGYEQYF.

V is TRBV11-1 and J is TRBJ1-6; D remains ambiguous. The CDR3 totals 13 residues. Per germline, CDR1 SGHAT and CDR2 FQDESV (reference sequence). The V and J ends lost 1 base and 7 bases respectively, with 5 bases between them. The CDR3 region has the DNA TGTGCCAGCAGCTTAGTTCCGAATTCACCCCTCCACTTT. Encoded protein: CASSLVPNSPLHF.

V gene TRBV28 combines with J gene TRBJ1-5, with 8 positions matching TRBD1. The trim removed 6 bases at V and 9 bases at J, leaving 13 bases unmatched. The length of the CDR3 is 15 residues. Per the germline V gene, CDR1 is MDHEN and CDR2 is SYDVKM. The CDR3 reads CASSRPDRDVSPQHF. The CDR3, as DNA: TGTGCCAGCAGCCGCCCGGACAGGGACGTATCGCCCCAGCATTTT.

This clone showed up just once. This CDR3 is also generated by other DNA sequences in the sample. The chain joins TRBV7-2 to TRBJ2-3; D ambiguous. The V gene lost 5 bases and the J gene lost 2 bases, with 5 bases spanning the gap. The CDR3 runs to 12 residues. Germline lookup yields CDR1 SGHTA and CDR2 FQGNSA. CDR3 bases: TGTGCCAGCAGCGCAATCACAGATACGCAGTATTTT. Translation gives CASSAITDTQYF.

This clone came up a few times. The rearrangement links TRBV7-9 to TRBJ2-3; D may match TRBD1 or TRBD2 (5 bases each). The CDR3 is 14 residues long. V was pared by 5 bases and J by 5 bases, with 14 bases between. Germline V gene lookup returns CDR1 SEHNR and CDR2 FQNEAQ (reference sequence). The CDR3 nucleotides are TGTGCCAGCAGCCGAGTGTCGGGACGAGATACGCAGTATTTT. It yields the protein CASSRVSGRDTQYF.

The CDR3: CASSLDGTDTQYF. In DNA, the CDR3 is TGTGCCAGCAGCTTAGACGGAACAGATACGCAGTATTTT. This sequence joins TRBV7-3 and TRBJ2-3; D is uncertain. The CDR3 has 13 amino acids. Between the trimmed V and J ends, which lost 2 bases and 3 bases, there was a span of 6 bases. The germline CDR1 and CDR2 sequences are SGHTA and FQGTGA.

DNA of the CDR3: TGTGCCAGTAGTGATGACAGGGCCGAGCAGTACTTC. Translation: CASSDDRAEQYF. The J gene is TRBJ2-7, the V gene TRBV19; 7 bases are shared with TRBD1. Germline trimming cut 5 bases from V and 6 bases from J; bases unmatched to any gene: 4. CDR3 length equals 12 residues. In germline, CDR1 is LNHDA, CDR2 SQIVND (reference sequence).